This T cell receptor beta chain is drawn from a study of PD-1 blockade in mismatch repair-deficient tumors. Study in general: Patients had around 12 mismatch repair-deficient cancer types, all previously treated and progressing. Study-level results: After pembrolizumab, tumor-resident clones rose rapidly, then generally contracted before radiologic responses.

Time point: approximately nine-day in vitro stimulation with candidate neoantigen peptide 2. A roughly ten-day in vitro culture was run per each of about seven reactive peptides. The CDR3 runs to 17 residues. V lost 0 bases to trimming and J lost 5 bases, with 20 bases between them. Germline V gives CDR1 SGHNT, CDR2 YYREEE (reference sequence). Clones were sequenced by immunoSEQ multiplex PCR, and TCRdb holds only the in-frame ones, with some missing. In the table there are about 10,000 clones, approximately 86% of which are singletons. A word on this clone: Its specificity is not known.

This TCR was recovered from an adult with mismatch repair-deficient cancer. This sample comprised cells cultured in vitro, obtained from a patient treated with pembrolizumab. This chain joins TRBV5-4 and TRBJ2-5; D is perhaps TRBD2 (6 bases). CDR3 coding DNA: TGTGCCAGCAGCTTGGGTACCGGAGGGCCGGGTCGGGAGACCCAGTACTTC. It specifies CASSLGTGGPGRETQYF. The whole variable domain, remainder taken from reference TRBV5-4 and TRBJ2-5, is ETGVTQSPTHLIKTRGQQVTLRCSSQSGHNTVSWYQQALGQGPQFIFQYYREEENGRGNFPPRFSGLQFPNYSSELNVNALELDDSALYLCASSLGTGGPGRETQYFGPGTRLLVL.